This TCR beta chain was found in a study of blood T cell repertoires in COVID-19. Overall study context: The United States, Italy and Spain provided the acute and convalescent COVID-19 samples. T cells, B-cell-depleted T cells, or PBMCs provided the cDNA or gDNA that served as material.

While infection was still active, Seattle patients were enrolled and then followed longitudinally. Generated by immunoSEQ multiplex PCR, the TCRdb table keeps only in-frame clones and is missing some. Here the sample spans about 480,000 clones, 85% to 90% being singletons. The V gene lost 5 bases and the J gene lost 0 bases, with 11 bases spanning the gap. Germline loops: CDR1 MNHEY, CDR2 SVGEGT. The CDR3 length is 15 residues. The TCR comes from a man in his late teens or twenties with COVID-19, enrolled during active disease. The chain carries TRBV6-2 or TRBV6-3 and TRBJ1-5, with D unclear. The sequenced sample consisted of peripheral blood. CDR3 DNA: TGTGCCAGCAGTGTGAAACAATATAGCAATCAGCCCCAGCATTTT. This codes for CASSVKQYSNQPQHF.